This T cell receptor beta chain was identified during a study of blood T cell repertoires in COVID-19. In the study overall: The United States, Italy and Spain supplied acute and convalescent COVID-19 samples. In each case, the material was cDNA or gDNA derived from T cells, B-cell-depleted T cells, or PBMCs.

The V gene end was trimmed by 4 bases and the J gene end by 8 bases; junction bases not matched to a gene: 14. There are 16 residues in the CDR3. The germline CDR1 and CDR2 sequences are GTSNPN and SVGIG (reference sequence). In the authors' methods: Estimates of nucleated cell counts were drawn from the amplification of reference gene primers. The data were produced by immunoSEQ multiplex PCR, yet TCRdb's version contains in-frame clones alone and is incomplete. The V and J calls and clone size come from that table; D and trimming were worked out from the DNA. The sample consists of roughly 200,000 clones, approximately 80% of them appearing once.

This chain connects TRBV30 to TRBJ1-4, with TRBD1 matching 9 bases. The receptor comes from a human donor in a cohort sampled during active COVID-19. The sequenced sample consisted of peripheral blood. The CDR3 sequence: CAWTPSWGQGREKLFF. The CDR3 region has the DNA TGTGCCTGGACCCCTTCTTGGGGACAGGGTAGAGAAAAACTGTTTTTT.